Listed here is a single T cell receptor (beta chain). Its antigen is as yet unknown. The data stem from a study of T-cell reconstitution after alpha-beta-depleted transplantation in children. Study-wide results and caveats: The main origin of T-cell counts and diversity one year after transplant was newly produced T cells. Surviving recipient T cells and thymic progenitors produced the high day-60 TCRbeta diversity seen in some patients. In patients about two months after transplant, alpha-beta T cells reportedly arose from several hundred expanded graft clones.

Unique molecular identifiers were used to barcode this TCRbeta library. One entry per CDR3 protein results from TCRdb running MiXCR on the PCR reads. Of more than 500,000 distinct CDR3 sequences detected, 10% to 12% appear once; the ten largest clones hold about 15%. Here the sequenced sample was PBMCs, mostly from graft donor cells, taken 180 days after TCRalphabeta/CD19-depleted stem cell transplant. The clonotype originates from a female patient under 10 years old who had a stem cell transplant for aplastic anemia, so the T cells may come from the graft donor.

The CDR3 reads CASSMEPGGTEAFF. CDR3 DNA sequence: TGCGCCAGCAGCATGGAGCCCGGAGGCACTGAAGCTTTCTTT. The V gene is TRBV5-1, the J gene TRBJ1-1; the D is unclear. Germline V gene lookup returns CDR1 SGHRS and CDR2 YFSETQ. The germline V and J ends were trimmed by 4 bases and 4 bases, with 14 bases remaining between them. The CDR3 runs to 14 residues.